One and the same sample provided the 12 T cell receptor beta chains below, sequenced in a study of CXCR3-negative and CXCR3-positive naive CD8 T cells. Whole-study results and caveats: CXCR3-expressing naive cells carried TRB CDR3s more hydrophobic than those of CXCR3-negative naive cells.

Which antigens these TCRs recognize remains unknown. Libraries were UMI-labeled 5' RACE TRB cDNA. TCRdb re-called the 5' RACE reads and shows each CDR3 protein once, DNA omitted. The sample totals 140,000 to 150,000 distinct CDR3 sequences; its top ten clones hold under 0.35%. Sequenced material: naive CXCR3+ CD8+ T cells from blood. Sample subset: CD45RO-CCR7+CD27+CD95- naive CD8+ T cells expressing CXCR3 (TNR3+). The receptors come from a human donor in good health. Some clones in this sample may be carry-over from other donors' samples.

The chain has TRBV5-6 and TRBJ2-1. The CDR3 consists of 14 residues. Germline loops: CDR1 SGHDT, CDR2 YYEEEE. CDR3 in amino acids: CASSFSVAHNEQFF.

The chain uses TRBV29-1 and TRBJ1-1; absent DNA, TCRdb's TRBD1 call cannot be checked. The CDR3 runs 13 residues. CDR1 and CDR2 (germline): SQVTM, ANQGSEA. This CDR3 is CSVAKGPNTEAFF. Looking up the rest from reference TRBV29-1 and TRBJ1-1 gives the full variable domain: SAVISQKPSRDICQRGTSLTIQCQVDSQVTMMFWYRQQPGQSLTLIATANQGSEATYESGFVIDKFPISRPNLTFSTLTVSNMSPEDSSIYLCSVAKGPNTEAFFGQGTRLTVV.

The V and J genes are TRBV7-9 and TRBJ1-1. The CDR3 sequence is 13 residues long. Germline V gene data show CDR1 as SEHNR and CDR2 as FQNEAQ (reference sequence). The CDR3: CASSYSVNTEAFF.

The chain couples TRBV15 to TRBJ2-7; TCRdb proposes TRBD2, but this gene call is untestable without DNA. CDR3 length: 18 amino acids. Germline CDR1 reads LNHNV; CDR2 reads YYDKDF (reference sequence). This CDR3 is CATSNNPGTSGQSYEQYF.

The chain couples TRBV7-9 to TRBJ2-3; TCRdb returns TRBD2, unconfirmable since there is no DNA. Germline-derived CDR1 and CDR2 are SEHNR and FQNEAQ (reference sequence). The CDR3 runs to 15 residues. CDR3 in amino acids: CASSFLAGRTDTQYF. The full variable domain, with the rest looked up from reference TRBV7-9 and TRBJ2-3, is DTGVSQNPRHKITKRGQNVTFRCDPISEHNRLYWYRQTLGQGPEFLTYFQNEAQLEKSRLLSDRFSAERPKGSFSTLEIQRTEQGDSAMYLCASSFLAGRTDTQYFGPGTRLTVL.

The rearrangement uses TRBV5-1 and TRBJ1-1. This CDR3 is 14 amino acids long. Per germline, CDR1 SGHRS and CDR2 YFSETQ. This CDR3 is CASSLGYLNTEAFF. The full variable domain, completed using reference TRBV5-1 and TRBJ1-1, is KAGVTQTPRYLIKTRGQQVTLSCSPISGHRSVSWYQQTPGQGLQFLFEYFSETQRNKGNFPGRFSGRQFSNSRSEMNVSTLELGDSALYLCASSLGYLNTEAFFGQGTRLTVV.

CDR3 region: CATSGADRRLMEKLFF. The chain recombines TRBV15 with TRBJ1-4; TCRdb outputs TRBD1, but without DNA this stays unchecked. The germline V gene encodes CDR1 LNHNV and CDR2 YYDKDF (reference sequence). This CDR3 comprises 16 residues.

The rearrangement uses TRBV15 and TRBJ2-7; lacking DNA, the TRBD1 call made by TCRdb goes unchecked. The CDR3 sequence is 15 residues long. The germline CDR1 and CDR2 sequences are LNHNV and YYDKDF (reference sequence). The CDR3 region is CATSRERGSSYEQYF.

The CDR3 reads CASSQDLEETQYF. The chain has TRBV4-1 and TRBJ2-5. The germline gives CDR1 MGHRA, CDR2 YSYEKL. CDR3 size: 13 residues.

The V gene is TRBV15, the J gene TRBJ2-7. CDR1 and CDR2 from the germline V gene are LNHNV and YYDKDF (reference sequence). The CDR3 totals 16 residues. The CDR3 spells CATSRDEGMSSYEQYF. The complete variable domain, with remaining parts taken from reference TRBV15 and TRBJ2-7, reads DAMVIQNPRYQVTQFGKPVTLSCSQTLNHNVMYWYQQKSSQAPKLLFHYYDKDFNNEADTPDNFQSRRPNTSFCFLDIRSPGLGDTAMYLCATSRDEGMSSYEQYFGPGTRLTVT.

The chain carries TRBV5-4 and TRBJ2-2; TCRdb outputs TRBD1, but without DNA this stays unchecked. CDR3 size: 17 residues. The V gene's germline CDR1 is SGHNT and CDR2 YYREEE (reference sequence). CDR3 in amino acids: CASSPQAGGMVTGELFF. The full variable domain, with the rest looked up from reference TRBV5-4 and TRBJ2-2, is ETGVTQSPTHLIKTRGQQVTLRCSSQSGHNTVSWYQQALGQGPQFIFQYYREEENGRGNFPPRFSGLQFPNYSSELNVNALELDDSALYLCASSPQAGGMVTGELFFGEGSRLTVL.

The J gene is TRBJ2-5, the V gene TRBV2; TCRdb designates TRBD2, a call that cannot be tested without DNA. Germline CDR1 and CDR2: SNHLY and FYNNEI. The length of the CDR3 is 14 residues. CDR3 protein: CASTNGRAEETQYF.